This entry lists 22 T cell receptor beta chains sequenced from one sample in a study of blood T cell repertoires in COVID-19. Generated by immunoSEQ multiplex PCR, the TCRdb table keeps only in-frame clones and is missing some. In the table there are tens of thousands of clones, approximately 88% of which are singletons. The sample consisted of peripheral blood. These receptors originate from a woman aged 80 or over with acute or convalescent COVID-19.

This sequence joins TRBV7-2 and TRBJ2-1; 9 bases are a match to TRBD1. This CDR3 has 16 residues. Germline V lookup: CDR1 SGHTA, CDR2 FQGNSA. After removal of 0 bases from V and 4 bases from J, the junction contained 4 bases not matched to a gene. CDR3 amino acids: CASSLAGTGTYNEQFF. The CDR3 nucleotides are TGTGCCAGCAGCTTAGCCGGGACAGGGACATACAATGAGCAGTTCTTC. The variable domain in full, completed from reference TRBV7-2 and TRBJ2-1, reads GAGVSQSPSNKVTEKGKDVELRCDPISGHTALYWYRQSLGQGLEFLIYFQGNSAPDKSGLPSDRFSAERTGGSVSTLTIQRTQQEDSAVYLCASSLAGTGTYNEQFFGPGTRLTVL.

V gene TRBV18 combines with J gene TRBJ1-1; D remains ambiguous. This CDR3 region has 13 residues. V lost 3 bases and J lost 0, with 5 bases in between. Germline-derived CDR1 and CDR2 are KGHSH and LQKENI. CDR3 bases: TGTGCCAGCTCACCCTCGTTGAACACTGAAGCTTTCTTT. Its translation is CASSPSLNTEAFF.

The CDR3 spells CASSPSGTSGPETQYF. The CDR3 DNA is TGTGCCAGCAGCCCTTCCGGGACTAGCGGACCGGAGACCCAGTACTTC. V usage is TRBV9 and J usage is TRBJ2-5; 11 bases are a match to TRBD2. Per the germline V gene, CDR1 is SGDLS and CDR2 is YYNGEE. The junction had 10 bases not matched to a gene; V was cut back by 4 bases and J by 5 bases. The CDR3 sequence is 16 residues long.

V usage is TRBV15 and J usage is TRBJ1-2; no firm D call. This CDR3 spans 15 amino acids. Germline V gene data show CDR1 as LNHNV and CDR2 as YYDKDF (reference sequence). V lost 0 bases to trimming and J lost 4 bases, with 12 bases between them. The CDR3 loop is CATSRDRGSSYGYTF. CDR3 bases: TGTGCCACCAGCAGAGACCGGGGTAGTAGCTATGGCTACACCTTC.

The V call is TRBV14, the J call TRBJ2-1; possible D gene TRBD2, 5 bases. There are 16 residues in the CDR3. Germline loops: CDR1 SGHDN, CDR2 FVKESK. With 0 bases removed from V and 1 base from J, the gap between germline ends came to 10 bases. CDR3 amino acids: CASSQDPGGSYNEQFF. The DNA of the CDR3 is TGTGCCAGCAGCCAAGATCCGGGCGGGTCCTACAATGAGCAGTTCTTC.

This chain links TRBV29-1 with TRBJ2-7; TRBD2 matches at 10 bases. Losses at the gene ends were 4 bases for V and 2 bases for J; bases not matched to a gene: 5. CDR3 length: 14 amino acids. The germline CDR1 and CDR2 sequences are SQVTM and ANQGSEA. CDR3 DNA sequence: TGCAGCGTTGTACGGACTAGCGGAACCTACGAGCAGTACTTC. It yields the protein CSVVRTSGTYEQYF.

J is TRBJ1-5 and V is TRBV5-8; TRBD1 might be the D (5 bases). V gave up 4 bases and J gave up 2 bases, with 16 bases separating them. This CDR3 contains 16 residues. CDR1 and CDR2 from the germline V gene are SGHTS and YDEGEE. The CDR3 loop is CASSHPAGGGNQPQHF. The DNA for the CDR3 is TGTGCCAGCAGCCACCCCGCGGGAGGGGGCAATCAGCCCCAGCATTTT.

The genes are TRBV7-3 and TRBJ2-1, with 12 bases fitting TRBD2. The V gene end was trimmed by 2 bases and the J gene end by 0 bases; junction bases not matched to a gene: 11. In germline, CDR1 is SGHTA, CDR2 FQGTGA. The CDR3 has 20 residues. CDR3 sequence: CASSLLLLAGGGSSYNEQFF. The CDR3 coding sequence is TGTGCCAGCAGCTTACTTTTACTAGCGGGGGGCGGGTCCTCCTACAATGAGCAGTTCTTC. Variable domain in full (rest from reference TRBV7-3 and TRBJ2-1): GAGVSQTPSNKVTEKGKYVELRCDPISGHTALYWYRQSLGQGPEFLIYFQGTGAADDSGLPNDRFFAVRPEGSVSTLKIQRTERGDSAVYLCASSLLLLAGGGSSYNEQFFGPGTRLTVL.

This sequence joins TRBV6-4 and TRBJ2-2, with 7 positions matching TRBD1. The germline V gene encodes CDR1 MRHNA and CDR2 SNTAGT. With V trimmed by 2 bases and J by 7 bases, 1 base remained unmatched. The CDR3 covers 13 residues. The CDR3 DNA reads as TGTGCCAGCAGTGACCGACAGGGCGGGGAGCTGTTTTTT. Translated, it gives CASSDRQGGELFF.

The rearrangement uses TRBV15 and TRBJ2-7, with 8 bases aligning to TRBD1. The germline gives CDR1 LNHNV, CDR2 YYDKDF (reference sequence). The CDR3 loop spans 15 amino acids. Trimming removed 4 bases from V and 5 bases from J; junction bases left unmatched: 10. Here the CDR3 DNA reads TGTGCCACCAGCACCGCGGACAGGGTCGTAGACGAGCAGTACTTC. Translated: CATSTADRVVDEQYF.

This clone turned up a few times. V is TRBV12-3 or TRBV12-4 and J is TRBJ1-2; no reliable D call. The CDR3 runs 11 residues. V lost 6 bases and J lost 8, with 10 bases in between. In DNA form, the CDR3 reads TGTGCCAGCAGCCGCGGCCGCGGCTACACCTTC. Translation: CASSRGRGYTF.

This chain uses TRBV19 with TRBJ2-6; weak D call: TRBD1 (5 bases). From germline, CDR1 is LNHDA and CDR2 SQIVND (reference sequence). This CDR3 contains 18 residues. Deletions cut 1 base from V and 0 bases from J, with 13 bases between. CDR3 in amino acids: CASSIVRQLRSGANVLTF. The CDR3 nucleotides read TGTGCCAGTAGTATAGTGAGACAGCTTCGCTCTGGGGCCAACGTCCTGACTTTC.

The J gene is TRBJ2-1, the V gene TRBV7-9, with 8 bases lining up with TRBD1. Germline V CDR1 and CDR2: SEHNR, FQNEAQ (reference sequence). V trimming: 4 bases; J trimming: 2 bases; junction bases outside the gene matches: 10. The CDR3 covers 17 residues. Here the CDR3 DNA reads TGTGCCAGCAGCTCACCGGTCGACAGGGGAACCTACAATGAGCAGTTCTTC. It specifies CASSSPVDRGTYNEQFF.

CDR3 protein: CASSQDRVVYGYTF. In DNA, the CDR3 is TGTGCCAGCAGCCAGGACAGGGTTGTCTATGGCTACACCTTC. The chain is built from TRBV7-2 and TRBJ1-2; 8 bases match TRBD1. Germline V lookup: CDR1 SGHTA, CDR2 FQGNSA. Trimming took 5 bases from V and 4 from J; bases not matched to a gene: 6. CDR3 length equals 14 residues.

The rearrangement joins TRBV5-1 to TRBJ2-1, with TRBD2 matching over 8 bases. V dropped 0 bases and J dropped 9; count of bases not matched to a gene: 8. Germline loops: CDR1 SGHRS, CDR2 YFSETQ. CDR3 length equals 15 residues. CDR3 sequence: CASSLGQRENSEQFF. The CDR3 DNA sequence: TGCGCCAGCAGCTTGGGGCAGCGGGAGAATAGTGAGCAGTTCTTC.

The rearrangement joins TRBV25-1 to TRBJ2-5; 12 nucleotides match TRBD1. This CDR3 is built from 17 residues. CDR1 is MGHDK and CDR2 is SYGVNS in the germline V gene. The junction had 13 bases not matched to a gene; V was cut back by 6 bases and J by 5 bases. DNA of the CDR3: TGTGCCAGCAGGGGACAGGGGGCGGTCAGGACCTTGGAGACCCAGTACTTC. Translation gives CASRGQGAVRTLETQYF.

In DNA form, the CDR3 reads TGTGCCATCAGCGAAGGACTAGCGGGCCGTACGCAGTATTTT. It encodes CAISEGLAGRTQYF. The chain combines TRBV10-3 with TRBJ2-3, with TRBD2 matching 11 bases. The J segment lost 8 bases and the V segment lost 6 bases, leaving 7 bases of the junction unmatched. Germline loops: CDR1 ENHRY, CDR2 SYGVKD. CDR3 length: 14 residues.

The chain combines TRBV7-9 with TRBJ2-5, with TRBD1 matching over 7 bases. The CDR3 is made up of 15 amino acids. Losses at the gene ends were 4 bases for V and 1 base for J; bases not matched to a gene: 6. Germline CDR1 SEHNR, CDR2 FQNEAQ (reference sequence). The CDR3 coding sequence is TGTGCCAGCAGCTCGTTAAACAGGGGCCAAGAGACCCAGTACTTC. This encodes CASSSLNRGQETQYF.

The CDR3 loop reads CATLHGDRGHGYTF. CDR3 nucleotides: TGTGCCACCCTACATGGAGACAGGGGGCATGGCTACACCTTC. The genes are TRBV6-5 and TRBJ1-2; 10 bases are shared with TRBD1. The CDR3 runs 14 residues. Germline V lookup: CDR1 MNHEY, CDR2 SVGAGI. The V gene end was trimmed by 10 bases and the J gene end by 6 bases; junction bases not matched to a gene: 11.

CDR3 loop: CASSIGPGLGGETQYF. CDR3 DNA sequence: TGTGCCAGTAGTATCGGCCCGGGACTAGGAGGAGAGACCCAGTACTTC. The chain links TRBV19 to TRBJ2-5; 8 positions match TRBD2. The CDR3 extends over 16 amino acids. Germline CDR1 reads LNHDA; CDR2 reads SQIVND (reference sequence). Trimming at V came to 3 bases and at J to 4 bases, leaving 10 bases not matched to a gene.

The chain employs TRBV9 and TRBJ2-1, with 8 bases aligning to TRBD2. The CDR3 sequence is 15 residues long. From germline, CDR1 is SGDLS and CDR2 YYNGEE. After removal of 2 bases from V and 0 bases from J, the junction contained 1 base not matched to a gene. The DNA of the CDR3 is TGTGCCAGCAGCGTCAGCGGGAGCTCCTACAATGAGCAGTTCTTC. Translated, it gives CASSVSGSSYNEQFF.

The V and J genes are TRBV25-1 and TRBJ1-2; no clear D. Trimming removed 6 bases at V and 4 bases at J, with 15 bases between. Germline values: CDR1 MGHDK, CDR2 SYGVNS. This CDR3 comprises 14 residues. The CDR3, as DNA: TGTGCCAGCAGCCGGGAGGCCGACCTCTATGGCTACACCTTC. Translation: CASSREADLYGYTF.